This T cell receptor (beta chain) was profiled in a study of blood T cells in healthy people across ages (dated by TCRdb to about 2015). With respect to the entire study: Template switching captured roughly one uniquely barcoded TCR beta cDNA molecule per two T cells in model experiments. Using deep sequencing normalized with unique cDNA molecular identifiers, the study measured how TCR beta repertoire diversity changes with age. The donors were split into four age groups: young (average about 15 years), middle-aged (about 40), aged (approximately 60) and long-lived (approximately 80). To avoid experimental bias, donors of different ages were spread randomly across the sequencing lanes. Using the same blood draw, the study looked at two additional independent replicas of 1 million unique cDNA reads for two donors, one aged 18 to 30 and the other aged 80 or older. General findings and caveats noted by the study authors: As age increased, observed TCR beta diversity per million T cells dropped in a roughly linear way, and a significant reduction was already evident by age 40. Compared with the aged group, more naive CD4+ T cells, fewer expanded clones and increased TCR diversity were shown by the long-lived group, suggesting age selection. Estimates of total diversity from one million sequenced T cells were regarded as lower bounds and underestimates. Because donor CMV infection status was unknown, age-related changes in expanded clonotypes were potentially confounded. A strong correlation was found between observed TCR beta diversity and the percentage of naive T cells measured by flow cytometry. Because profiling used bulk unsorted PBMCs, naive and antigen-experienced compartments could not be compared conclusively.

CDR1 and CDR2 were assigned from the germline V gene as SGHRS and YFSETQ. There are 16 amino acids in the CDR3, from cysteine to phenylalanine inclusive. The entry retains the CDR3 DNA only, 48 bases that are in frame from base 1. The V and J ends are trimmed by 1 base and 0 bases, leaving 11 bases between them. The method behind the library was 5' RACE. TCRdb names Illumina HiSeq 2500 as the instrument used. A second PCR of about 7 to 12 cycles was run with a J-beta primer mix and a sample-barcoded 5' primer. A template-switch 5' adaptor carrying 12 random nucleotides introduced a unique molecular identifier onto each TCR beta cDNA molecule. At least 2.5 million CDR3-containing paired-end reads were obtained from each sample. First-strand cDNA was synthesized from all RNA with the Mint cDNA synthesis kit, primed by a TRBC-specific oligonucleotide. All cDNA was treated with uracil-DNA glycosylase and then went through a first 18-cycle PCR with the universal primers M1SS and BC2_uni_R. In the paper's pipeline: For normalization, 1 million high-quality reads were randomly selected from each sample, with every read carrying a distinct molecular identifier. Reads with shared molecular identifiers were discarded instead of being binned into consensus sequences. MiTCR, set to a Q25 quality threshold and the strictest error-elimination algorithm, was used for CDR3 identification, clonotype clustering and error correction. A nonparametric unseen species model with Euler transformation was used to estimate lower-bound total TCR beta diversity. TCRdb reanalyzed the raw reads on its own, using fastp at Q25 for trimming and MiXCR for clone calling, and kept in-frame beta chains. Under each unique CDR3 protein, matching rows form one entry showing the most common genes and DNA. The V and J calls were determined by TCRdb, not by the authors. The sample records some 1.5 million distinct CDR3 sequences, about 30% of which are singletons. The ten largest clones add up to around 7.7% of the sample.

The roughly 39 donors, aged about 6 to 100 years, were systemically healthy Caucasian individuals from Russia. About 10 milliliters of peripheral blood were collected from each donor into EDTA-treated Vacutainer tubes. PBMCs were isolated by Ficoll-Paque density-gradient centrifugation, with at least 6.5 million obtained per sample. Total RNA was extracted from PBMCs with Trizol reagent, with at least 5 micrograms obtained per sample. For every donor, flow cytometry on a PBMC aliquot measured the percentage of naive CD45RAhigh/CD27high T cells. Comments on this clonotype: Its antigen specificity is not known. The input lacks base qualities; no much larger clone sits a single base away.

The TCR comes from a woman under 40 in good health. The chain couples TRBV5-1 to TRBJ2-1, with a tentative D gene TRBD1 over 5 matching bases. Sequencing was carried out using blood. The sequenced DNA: TGCGCCAGCAGCTTGCGTGGGGCCCCCTCCTACAATGAGCAGTTCTTC. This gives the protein CASSLRGAPSYNEQFF. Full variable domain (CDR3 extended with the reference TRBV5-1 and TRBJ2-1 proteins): KAGVTQTPRYLIKTRGQQVTLSCSPISGHRSVSWYQQTPGQGLQFLFEYFSETQRNKGNFPGRFSGRQFSNSRSEMNVSTLELGDSALYLCASSLRGAPSYNEQFFGPGTRLTVL.